This T cell receptor (beta chain) derives from a study of T cell responses to AZD1222 COVID-19 vaccine. Trimming cost V 3 bases and J 9 bases; bases outside gene matches: 8. Germline loops: CDR1 LGHNA, CDR2 YNFKEQ. This CDR3 region has 15 residues. The table came from immunoSEQ multiplex PCR; TCRdb's copy has only in-frame clones and leaves some out. This sample carries about 98,000 clones, around 90% of them seen once, and the ten largest clones take about 5.8%. This receptor was identified in an adult in good health. Sample: peripheral blood, taken on day 0 of AZD1222 vaccination. The genes are TRBV4-2 and TRBJ2-1, with 10 bases matching TRBD2. In DNA, the CDR3 is TGTGCCAGCAGCCATTCTAGCGGGAGCCACGTTGAGCAGTTCTTC. Translation gives CASSHSSGSHVEQFF.